The next 26 T cell receptor beta chains were all read from a single sample in a study of cytomegalovirus exposure and HLA in healthy donors. Profiled with immunoSEQ multiplex PCR; TCRdb holds only in-frame clones, not every one. The sample carries around 150,000 clones, 84% recorded once. Sequences were obtained from PBMCs. The receptors stem from a man under 40 in good health and CMV-seropositive.

CDR3 region: CASSPGQLNEKLFF. CDR3 DNA sequence: TGCGCCAGCAGCCCGGGACAGCTGAATGAAAAACTGTTTTTT. The genes are TRBV5-1 and TRBJ1-4; 7 bases align to TRBD1. V gave up 4 bases and J gave up 5 bases; unmatched junction bases: 5. CDR3 length: 14 amino acids. Germline loops: CDR1 SGHRS, CDR2 YFSETQ.

This chain joins TRBV30 and TRBJ1-2; maybe TRBD1 (5 bases). CDR3 length: 14 amino acids. V dropped 2 bases and J dropped 1 base, with 11 bases sitting between them. CDR1 GTSNPN and CDR2 SVGIG come from the germline V gene (reference sequence). The CDR3 DNA reads as TGTGCCTGGAGTAGACGACAGCGTAACTATGGCTACACCTTC. Protein sequence: CAWSRRQRNYGYTF. Full variable domain (outside the CDR3, taken from reference TRBV30 and TRBJ1-2): SQTIHQWPATLVQPVGSPLSLECTVEGTSNPNLYWYRQAAGRGLQLLFYSVGIGQISSEVPQNLSASRPQDRQFILSSKKLLLSDSGFYLCAWSRRQRNYGYTFGSGTRLTVV.

The V and J genes are TRBV19 and TRBJ1-2; no clear D. V dropped 2 bases and J dropped 8 bases, with 9 bases sitting between them. CDR1 and CDR2 from the germline V gene are LNHDA and SQIVND (reference sequence). The CDR3 is 12 residues long. CDR3 region: CASSISSRGYTF. In nucleotides, the CDR3 is TGTGCCAGTAGTATAAGCTCGCGGGGCTACACCTTC.

The V and J genes are TRBV5-6 and TRBJ1-2, with 11 bases identical to TRBD1. In germline, CDR1 is SGHDT, CDR2 YYEEEE. Germline trimming cut 2 bases from V and 7 bases from J; bases unmatched to any gene: 13. The CDR3 sequence is 17 residues long. The CDR3 DNA reads as TGTGCCAGCAGCTTTTCCCCTATACGGACAGGGGGCGGTGGCTACACCTTC. Residues: CASSFSPIRTGGGGYTF. The full variable domain, in which reference TRBV5-6 and TRBJ1-2 provide the parts outside the CDR3, is DAGVTQSPTHLIKTRGQQVTLRCSPKSGHDTVSWYQQALGQGPQFIFQYYEEEERQRGNFPDRFSGHQFPNYSSELNVNALLLGDSALYLCASSFSPIRTGGGGYTFGSGTRLTVV.

V and J are TRBV29-1 and TRBJ2-3; TRBD1 agrees at 9 bases. The germline CDR1 and CDR2 sequences are SQVTM and ANQGSEA. With 4 bases clipped from V and 6 bases from J, the junction kept 5 bases outside the gene matches. The CDR3 length is 13 residues. CDR3 region: CSVGGQGVDTQYF. The CDR3 bases are TGCAGCGTTGGGGGACAGGGTGTCGATACGCAGTATTTT.

This clone was seen a handful of times. The CDR3 DNA reads TGTGCCAGTAGACAGTCAGGAGAGACCCAGTACTTC. This codes for CASRQSGETQYF. V is TRBV19 and J is TRBJ2-5; no definite D call. V was pared by 6 bases and J by 4 bases, with 9 bases between. CDR3 length: 12 amino acids. Germline CDR1 is LNHDA and CDR2 is SQIVND (reference sequence).

This chain uses TRBV19 with TRBJ2-3, with 10 positions matching TRBD1. CDR1 and CDR2 from the germline V gene are LNHDA and SQIVND (reference sequence). The trim removed 6 bases at V and 4 bases at J, leaving 7 bases unmatched. The length of the CDR3 is 15 residues. In DNA form, the CDR3 reads TGTGCCAGTAGCCGGGACAGGGGCGTATCAGATACGCAGTATTTT. This codes for CASSRDRGVSDTQYF.

The CDR3 sequence: CASSLAVTDTQYF. Here the CDR3 DNA reads TGTGCCAGCAGCTTGGCCGTCACAGATACGCAGTATTTT. J is TRBJ2-3 and V is TRBV7-2; D is uncertain. Germline CDR1 and CDR2: SGHTA and FQGNSA. The ends were cut back, 3 bases at V and 2 bases at J, with 6 bases in the middle. There are 13 residues in the CDR3.

V gene TRBV7-2 combines with J gene TRBJ2-5; 12 nucleotides agree with TRBD2. J gave up 4 bases and V 6 bases, and 6 bases lay outside the gene matches. This CDR3 spans 15 amino acids. Germline V gene lookup returns CDR1 SGHTA and CDR2 FQGNSA. CDR3 sequence: CASSRLAGERETQYF. In DNA, the CDR3 is TGTGCCAGCAGTCGACTAGCGGGAGAGCGAGAGACCCAGTACTTC.

This clone came up once. The chain recombines TRBV6-1 with TRBJ2-7; D uncertain. Germline CDR1 reads MNHNS; CDR2 reads SASEGT. Trimming took 5 bases from V and 8 from J, leaving 10 bases between them. CDR3 size: 11 residues. The CDR3 sequence is CASSYGDKQYF. The CDR3 bases are TGTGCCAGCAGTTACGGTGATAAGCAGTACTTC.

By frequency in the sample, this clone is medium-sized. V gene TRBV9 combines with J gene TRBJ2-2; 10 bases agree with TRBD2. J lost 5 bases, V lost 3 bases, and 4 bases had no gene match. The germline V gene has CDR1 SGDLS and CDR2 YYNGEE. The CDR3 is made up of 15 amino acids. CDR3 DNA: TGTGCCAGCAGCGCCTGGACTAGCGGAACCGGGGAGCTGTTTTTT. It specifies CASSAWTSGTGELFF.

The rearrangement uses TRBV5-1 and TRBJ1-1; D unclear. Germline V lookup: CDR1 SGHRS, CDR2 YFSETQ. The CDR3 covers 12 residues. Trimming shortened V by 2 bases and J by 3 bases, and 5 bases separated the two germline ends. The chain's CDR3 is CASSLTDTEAFF. In nucleotides, the CDR3 is TGCGCCAGCAGCTTAACGGACACTGAAGCTTTCTTT.

The J gene is TRBJ1-1, the V gene TRBV7-3, with 8 bases lining up with TRBD1. Germline CDR1 SGHTA, CDR2 FQGTGA. V shed 4 bases, J shed 1 base, and the junction held 5 bases outside the gene matches. The CDR3 has 15 residues. CDR3 in DNA: TGTGCCAGCAGCTCGGGGACAGGTGAGAACACTGAAGCTTTCTTT. This encodes CASSSGTGENTEAFF.

This clone occurred a few times. The chain is built from TRBV7-3 and TRBJ2-5; D might be TRBD1 (5 bases). Germline lookup yields CDR1 SGHTA and CDR2 FQGTGA. Trimming cost V 4 bases and J 4 bases, with 13 bases left between them. CDR3 length: 14 amino acids. Written as DNA, the CDR3 is TGTGCCAGCAGCTCCCGTGGGCAGGGAGAGACCCAGTACTTC. Its protein product is CASSSRGQGETQYF.

The chain couples TRBV2 to TRBJ2-1, with a tentative D call TRBD1 (6 bases). In germline, CDR1 is SNHLY, CDR2 FYNNEI. The V end was cut by 5 bases, the J end by 5 bases, with 16 bases between. This CDR3 region has 15 residues. The CDR3 sequence: CASSHRVGANNEQFF. CDR3 DNA sequence: TGTGCCAGCAGTCACAGGGTAGGTGCGAACAATGAGCAGTTCTTC.

This clone was seen just once. The chain is built from TRBV4-1 and TRBJ2-1; 8 nucleotides agree with TRBD1. Trimming took 1 base from V and 3 from J; bases not matched to a gene: 2. CDR1 is MGHRA, CDR2 YSYEKL, per germline. The CDR3 sequence is 15 residues long. CDR3 region: CASSQAGGRYNEQFF. The CDR3 DNA sequence: TGCGCCAGCAGCCAAGCAGGGGGCCGCTACAATGAGCAGTTCTTC.

The CDR3 loop reads CASSLIQAPQETQYF. The CDR3 DNA sequence: TGTGCCAGCAGCTTAATACAGGCACCCCAAGAGACCCAGTACTTC. J is TRBJ2-5 and V is TRBV7-6, with D possibly TRBD1 on 5 matching bases. Germline loops: CDR1 SGHVS, CDR2 FNYEAQ. Trimming pared 2 bases from V and 1 base from J, leaving 11 bases between. The CDR3 consists of 15 residues.

The chain has TRBV4-2 and TRBJ2-1; tentatively, D is TRBD2 (6 bases). V was clipped by 3 bases and J by 9 bases, with 27 bases between them. Germline loops: CDR1 LGHNA, CDR2 YNFKEQ. The CDR3 is 18 residues long. Here the CDR3 DNA reads TGTGCCAGCAGCCACCCCATCAACCGGGCCCCGGGAGACGGTGAGCAGTTCTTC. Its translation is CASSHPINRAPGDGEQFF.

This chain uses TRBV6-5 with TRBJ1-1; D might be TRBD1 (5 bases). With 0 bases removed from V and 6 bases from J, the gap between germline ends came to 8 bases. The germline V gene has CDR1 MNHEY and CDR2 SVGAGI. This CDR3 has 13 amino acids. This CDR3 reads CASSYSRGAEAFF. In nucleotides, the CDR3 is TGTGCCAGCAGTTACTCTCGGGGGGCTGAAGCTTTCTTT.

This clone was seen a few times. The chain joins TRBV19 to TRBJ2-7; D is perhaps TRBD1 (6 bases). Trimming removed 3 bases from V and 0 bases from J, with 12 bases in between. The CDR3 spans 15 residues. Germline loops: CDR1 LNHDA, CDR2 SQIVND (reference sequence). This CDR3 is CASSIRDTLSYEQYF. The CDR3 DNA is TGTGCCAGTAGTATCCGGGACACCCTCTCCTACGAGCAGTACTTC.

There are a few counts of this clone. The chain has TRBV5-4 and TRBJ2-7; 10 bases align to TRBD2. The CDR3 contains 15 residues. The germline V gene encodes CDR1 SGHNT and CDR2 YYREEE (reference sequence). V lost 0 bases, J lost 0 bases, and 0 bases stayed unmatched. This chain's CDR3 is CASSLGTSGSYEQYF. CDR3 nucleotides: TGTGCCAGCAGCTTGGGGACTAGCGGCTCCTACGAGCAGTACTTC.

This rearrangement joins TRBV4-1 to TRBJ1-5, with a weak D call TRBD1 (6 bases). This CDR3 is 15 amino acids long. V lost 2 bases and J lost 9, with 17 bases in between. Germline V gene data show CDR1 as MGHRA and CDR2 as YSYEKL. This chain's CDR3 is CASSQPSTGSGPQHF. The CDR3 coding sequence is TGCGCCAGCAGCCAACCGAGCACAGGGTCTGGGCCCCAGCATTTT.

The CDR3 here is CASSERLTGSDEQYF. The CDR3, as DNA: TGTGCCAGCAGTGAACGGCTGACAGGGTCGGACGAGCAGTACTTC. The V and J genes are TRBV6-1 and TRBJ2-7; TRBD1 matches 7 bases. The CDR3 loop spans 15 amino acids. J gave up 5 bases and V 2 bases, and 9 bases lay outside the gene matches. Per the germline V gene, CDR1 is MNHNS and CDR2 is SASEGT.

J is TRBJ1-4 and V is TRBV5-1; 9 nucleotides agree with TRBD1. The CDR3 spans 16 residues. From germline, CDR1 is SGHRS and CDR2 YFSETQ. Trimming at V came to 4 bases and at J to 3 bases, leaving 7 bases not matched to a gene. The CDR3 coding sequence is TGCGCCAGCAGCCCGACTGGACAGGGGCCTAATGAAAAACTGTTTTTT. This gives the protein CASSPTGQGPNEKLFF. The full variable domain, in which reference TRBV5-1 and TRBJ1-4 provide the parts outside the CDR3, is KAGVTQTPRYLIKTRGQQVTLSCSPISGHRSVSWYQQTPGQGLQFLFEYFSETQRNKGNFPGRFSGRQFSNSRSEMNVSTLELGDSALYLCASSPTGQGPNEKLFFGSGTQLSVL.

This rearrangement joins TRBV5-1 to TRBJ2-6, with D hard to call. Germline loops: CDR1 SGHRS, CDR2 YFSETQ. The CDR3 length is 15 residues. The germline V and J ends were trimmed by 0 bases and 0 bases, with 4 bases remaining between them. CDR3 residues: CASSLGVSGANVLTF. The DNA for the CDR3 is TGCGCCAGCAGCTTGGGCGTCTCTGGGGCCAACGTCCTGACTTTC.

The chain combines TRBV7-9 with TRBJ2-7, with unresolved D. This CDR3 is 12 amino acids long. Trimming took off 1 base at V and 4 bases at J, with 5 bases between the two ends. CDR1 and CDR2 (germline): SEHNR, FQNEAQ (reference sequence). In DNA, the CDR3 is TGTGCCAGCAGCTTAGTAGATTACGAGCAGTACTTC. This encodes CASSLVDYEQYF. The complete variable domain, with remaining parts taken from reference TRBV7-9 and TRBJ2-7, reads DTGVSQNPRHKITKRGQNVTFRCDPISEHNRLYWYRQTLGQGPEFLTYFQNEAQLEKSRLLSDRFSAERPKGSFSTLEIQRTEQGDSAMYLCASSLVDYEQYFGPGTRLTVT.